The clone carrying this T cell receptor (beta chain) is a singleton in its sample. The antigen is not known. Although they were nominally healthy when sampled, donors likely had unrecorded immune exposures. The PCR made use of 60 Vbeta and 13 Jbeta primers. The repertoire was sequenced with immunoSEQ multiplex PCR; TCRdb's copy has only in-frame clones and lacks some. The table records around 200,000 clones, roughly 80% of them present only once. The V segment lost 4 bases and the J segment 3 bases; nucleotides outside the gene matches: 4. Germline loops: CDR1 SGHTA, CDR2 FQGNSA. The CDR3 is 14 residues long. This specimen belongs to a study of cytomegalovirus exposure and HLA in healthy donors. Study-wide results and caveats: It was assumed in the presence/absence analyses that sequencing depth was roughly uniform across donors. Common viral pathogens seemed to be connected with several of the most significant clusters, according to a later analysis.

The rearrangement joins TRBV7-2 to TRBJ1-2; 8 nucleotides match TRBD1. The sample consisted of PBMCs. This sequence was found in a woman under 30 in good health and CMV-seronegative. Here the CDR3 reads CASSWQGADYGYTF. The CDR3 bases are TGTGCCAGCAGCTGGCAGGGGGCAGACTATGGCTACACCTTC.